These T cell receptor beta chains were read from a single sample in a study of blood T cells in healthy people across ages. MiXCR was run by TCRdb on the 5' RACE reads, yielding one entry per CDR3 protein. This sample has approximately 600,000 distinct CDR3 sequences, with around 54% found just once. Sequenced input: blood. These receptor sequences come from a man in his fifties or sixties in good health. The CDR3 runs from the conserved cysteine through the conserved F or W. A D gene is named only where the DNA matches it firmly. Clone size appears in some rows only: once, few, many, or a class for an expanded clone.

CDR3nt: TGTGCCAGCAGCGATGCCCCTACGGCCCGGGAGACCCAGTACTTC
CDR3aa: CASSDAPTARETQYF
abundance: .
v_gene: TRBV9
d_gene: .
j_gene: TRBJ2-5

CDR3nt: TGTGCCAGCAGCCGACGACGGGGCCAAGAGACCCAGTACTTC
CDR3aa: CASSRRRGQETQYF
abundance: .
v_gene: TRBV3-1
d_gene: .
j_gene: TRBJ2-5

CDR3nt: TGTGCCAGCAGCCAAAGGACAGGGTTAATCAATGAGCAGTTCTTC
CDR3aa: CASSQRTGLINEQFF
abundance: few
v_gene: TRBV4-2
d_gene: TRBD1
j_gene: TRBJ2-1

CDR3nt: TGCAGTGCCACGGGACAGATGAACACTGAAGCTTTCTTT
CDR3aa: CSATGQMNTEAFF
abundance: .
v_gene: TRBV20-1
d_gene: TRBD1
j_gene: TRBJ1-1

CDR3nt: TGTGCCAGCAGTTTCCAGGGGACCTATGGCTACACCTTC
CDR3aa: CASSFQGTYGYTF
abundance: few
v_gene: TRBV12-3/TRBV12-4
d_gene: .
j_gene: TRBJ1-2

CDR3nt: TGCGCCAGCAGGGACGCGGGGGGGCCTGGAGATACGCAGTATTTT
CDR3aa: CASRDAGGPGDTQYF
abundance: .
v_gene: TRBV5-1
d_gene: TRBD2
j_gene: TRBJ2-3

CDR3nt: TGTGCCAGCAGCTTTCCCGGGGGGCGAGGTGAGCAGTTCTTC
CDR3aa: CASSFPGGRGEQFF
abundance: .
v_gene: TRBV7-2
d_gene: .
j_gene: TRBJ2-1

CDR3nt: TGTGCCAGCAGCCAAGGACCCAATCTCGACTATGGCTACACCTTC
CDR3aa: CASSQGPNLDYGYTF
abundance: .
v_gene: TRBV3-1
d_gene: .
j_gene: TRBJ1-2

CDR3nt: TGTGCCAGCAGCTTTGGCCGGGCCGGTAATGAAAAACTGTTTTTT
CDR3aa: CASSFGRAGNEKLFF
abundance: .
v_gene: TRBV11-2
d_gene: .
j_gene: TRBJ1-4

CDR3nt: TGCAGCGGAATGACAGGGGGCGAGGAGACCCAGTACTTC
CDR3aa: CSGMTGGEETQYF
abundance: few
v_gene: TRBV29-1
d_gene: TRBD1
j_gene: TRBJ2-5

CDR3nt: TGCAGTGCTAGAGATCCTAGGGGGATCAATGAGCAGTTCTTC
CDR3aa: CSARDPRGINEQFF
abundance: .
v_gene: TRBV20-1
d_gene: .
j_gene: TRBJ2-1

CDR3nt: TGCGCCAGCAGCTTGGATGGGGAGTTAATCCACAATGAGCAGTTCTTC
CDR3aa: CASSLDGELIHNEQFF
abundance: .
v_gene: TRBV5-1
d_gene: .
j_gene: TRBJ2-1

CDR3nt: TGTGCCAGCAGTTTAGGAGCAGGGAGAGAGACCCAGTACTTC
CDR3aa: CASSLGAGRETQYF
abundance: many
v_gene: TRBV12-3/TRBV12-4
d_gene: .
j_gene: TRBJ2-5

CDR3nt: TGCGCCAGCAGCCGCCAGGGTGAGGATCAGCCCCAGCATTTT
CDR3aa: CASSRQGEDQPQHF
abundance: .
v_gene: TRBV4-1
d_gene: .
j_gene: TRBJ1-5

CDR3nt: TGCAGTGCTAGAGATGCCAGCGGGGGGCTGGAGACCCAGTACTTC
CDR3aa: CSARDASGGLETQYF
abundance: few
v_gene: TRBV20-1
d_gene: TRBD2
j_gene: TRBJ2-5

CDR3nt: TGTGCCAGCAGGGGCGACGGGGGGGCAGACTATGGCTACACCTTC
CDR3aa: CASRGDGGADYGYTF
abundance: few
v_gene: TRBV6-2/TRBV6-3
d_gene: .
j_gene: TRBJ1-2

CDR3nt: TGTGCCAGCAGTGGCCGGCACAGTGACCTAGCCAAAAACATTCAGTACTTC
CDR3aa: CASSGRHSDLAKNIQYF
abundance: .
v_gene: TRBV28
d_gene: .
j_gene: TRBJ2-4

CDR3nt: TGCAGTGCTAGATTTGGGACTAGCGGGGTGGAGCAGTACTTC
CDR3aa: CSARFGTSGVEQYF
abundance: few
v_gene: TRBV20-1
d_gene: TRBD2
j_gene: TRBJ2-7

CDR3nt: TGTGCCAGCAGTTTAGTAAAAGCGAACACCGGGGAGCTGTTTTTT
CDR3aa: CASSLVKANTGELFF
abundance: .
v_gene: TRBV12-3/TRBV12-4
d_gene: .
j_gene: TRBJ2-2

CDR3nt: TGTGCCAGCAGTCCCCAGGGATGGCGTCAGCCCCAGCATTTT
CDR3aa: CASSPQGWRQPQHF
abundance: .
v_gene: TRBV27
d_gene: .
j_gene: TRBJ1-5

CDR3nt: TGTGCCAGCATTTACCCCGAGACGGGTACCTACGAGCAGTACTTC
CDR3aa: CASIYPETGTYEQYF
abundance: .
v_gene: TRBV6-6
d_gene: .
j_gene: TRBJ2-7

CDR3nt: TGCAGCGCCTCCACAGGGGGCGCGGAGCAGCCCCAGCATTTT
CDR3aa: CSASTGGAEQPQHF
abundance: .
v_gene: TRBV29-1
d_gene: TRBD1
j_gene: TRBJ1-5

CDR3nt: TGTGCCATCAGCCAAAGGGGGGACCCCTACAATGAGCAGTTCTTC
CDR3aa: CAISQRGDPYNEQFF
abundance: few
v_gene: TRBV10-3
d_gene: .
j_gene: TRBJ2-1

CDR3nt: TGCGCCAGCAGCCAAGTACCGGGACAGGGGGCTTATGAGCAGTTCTTC
CDR3aa: CASSQVPGQGAYEQFF
abundance: .
v_gene: TRBV4-1
d_gene: TRBD1
j_gene: TRBJ2-1

CDR3nt: TGCAGCGTTGATCAAGCGGGGATCCAAGAGACCCAGTACTTC
CDR3aa: CSVDQAGIQETQYF
abundance: .
v_gene: TRBV29-1
d_gene: TRBD2
j_gene: TRBJ2-5

CDR3nt: TGCGCCAGCAGCTTGGAGACAGGGCCCCGAGGAGATACGCAGTATTTT
CDR3aa: CASSLETGPRGDTQYF
abundance: .
v_gene: TRBV5-1
d_gene: TRBD1
j_gene: TRBJ2-3

CDR3nt: TGCGCCAGCAGCTTGGGGATCGTGGCCTCTGGGGCCAACGTCCTGACTTTC
CDR3aa: CASSLGIVASGANVLTF
abundance: .
v_gene: TRBV5-1
d_gene: .
j_gene: TRBJ2-6

CDR3nt: TGTGCCAGCAGCGGAGGACTAGCGGGTCCTCGAGAGACCCAGTACTTC
CDR3aa: CASSGGLAGPRETQYF
abundance: .
v_gene: TRBV3-1
d_gene: TRBD2
j_gene: TRBJ2-5

CDR3nt: TGTGCCAGTAATTGGCGGAGGGGACTAGCGGGGGGGCAAGACAATGAGCAGTTCTTC
CDR3aa: CASNWRRGLAGGQDNEQFF
abundance: .
v_gene: TRBV28
d_gene: TRBD2
j_gene: TRBJ2-1

CDR3nt: TGCAGTGCAGCGAACGGGGGGTCTATGCTTGAGCAGTACTTC
CDR3aa: CSAANGGSMLEQYF
abundance: .
v_gene: TRBV20-1
d_gene: TRBD2
j_gene: TRBJ2-5

CDR3nt: TGCAGTTGCAGAGCCGGGACAGGGGAGGACAATGAGCAGTTCTTC
CDR3aa: CSCRAGTGEDNEQFF
abundance: .
v_gene: TRBV20-1
d_gene: TRBD1
j_gene: TRBJ2-1

CDR3nt: TGTGCCAGCAGCAAGACAGGTGGCGAGCAGTACTTC
CDR3aa: CASSKTGGEQYF
abundance: .
v_gene: TRBV7-2
d_gene: .
j_gene: TRBJ2-7

CDR3nt: TGTGCCAGCAGTTACTCAACATTATCGAACAATGAGCAGTTCTTC
CDR3aa: CASSYSTLSNNEQFF
abundance: .
v_gene: TRBV6-5
d_gene: .
j_gene: TRBJ2-1

CDR3nt: TGTGCCAGCAGTTTTCGGGTCCTAGGTGTTAGCAATCAGCCCCAGCATTTT
CDR3aa: CASSFRVLGVSNQPQHF
abundance: .
v_gene: TRBV12-3/TRBV12-4
d_gene: .
j_gene: TRBJ1-5

CDR3nt: TGTGCCAGCAGTTCCCGGTCCGGGGCCAACGTCCTGACTTTC
CDR3aa: CASSSRSGANVLTF
abundance: many
v_gene: TRBV6-5
d_gene: .
j_gene: TRBJ2-6

CDR3nt: TGCAGCGCCGGCCGAGACAGGGGTACGGTGCAGTACTTC
CDR3aa: CSAGRDRGTVQYF
abundance: many
v_gene: TRBV29-1
d_gene: TRBD1
j_gene: TRBJ2-7

CDR3nt: TGCGCCAGCAGCTCTGGGGACTACCAAGAGACCCAGTACTTC
CDR3aa: CASSSGDYQETQYF
abundance: .
v_gene: TRBV4-1
d_gene: .
j_gene: TRBJ2-5

CDR3nt: TGTGCCAGCAGTTACTTGCGGGGCGCCGGCACAGATACGCAGTATTTT
CDR3aa: CASSYLRGAGTDTQYF
abundance: .
v_gene: TRBV6-6
d_gene: .
j_gene: TRBJ2-3

CDR3nt: TGTGCCAGCAGCGGCCGCCAGGGCCTAGGGAATGAGCAGTTCTTC
CDR3aa: CASSGRQGLGNEQFF
abundance: .
v_gene: TRBV9
d_gene: .
j_gene: TRBJ2-1

CDR3nt: TGTGCCAGCAGCTTTGGCGGAACCTCTAGCACAGATACGCAGTATTTT
CDR3aa: CASSFGGTSSTDTQYF
abundance: .
v_gene: TRBV7-6
d_gene: .
j_gene: TRBJ2-3